These 17 T cell receptor beta chains originate from one sample sequenced in a study of chemoradiotherapy in HPV16-positive cancers. Here immunoSEQ multiplex PCR was the method, and the copy in TCRdb shows in-frame clones only, minus some. The sample holds 29,000 or so clones, more than 85% seen once. The material sequenced was blood, taken from a patient who underwent chemoradiotherapy. The origin of the receptors is a human donor with HPV-associated anogenital cancer.

The rearrangement joins TRBV28 to TRBJ1-4; D might be TRBD1 (5 bases). V lost 4 bases and J lost 8, with 17 bases in between. The V gene's germline CDR1 is MDHEN and CDR2 SYDVKM. This CDR3 comprises 15 residues. The CDR3 DNA follows: TGTGCCAGCAGTTCCCTTTCGGGGGGGAGAGAAAAACTGTTTTTT. It encodes CASSSLSGGREKLFF. The full variable domain, with the rest looked up from reference TRBV28 and TRBJ1-4, is DVKVTQSSRYLVKRTGEKVFLECVQDMDHENMFWYRQDPGLGLRLIYFSYDVKMKEKGDIPEGYSVSREKKERFSLILESASTNQTSMYLCASSSLSGGREKLFFGSGTQLSVL.

V gene TRBV2 combines with J gene TRBJ2-2, with 7 positions matching TRBD1. CDR1 is SNHLY, CDR2 FYNNEI, per germline. The CDR3 has 14 amino acids. V trimming: 8 bases; J trimming: 7 bases; junction bases outside the gene matches: 10. The CDR3 bases are TGTGCCAGCGGGATAAGACAGGGAATCGGGGAGCTGTTTTTT. This encodes CASGIRQGIGELFF.

The rearrangement uses TRBV5-1 and TRBJ1-1; TRBD1 matches at 7 bases. Unmatched junction bases numbered 2, after V lost 0 bases and J lost 0 bases. Germline-derived CDR1 and CDR2 are SGHRS and YFSETQ. This CDR3 is built from 15 residues. The CDR3 loop is CASSLVGGMNTEAFF. The CDR3 DNA follows: TGCGCCAGCAGCTTGGTAGGGGGCATGAACACTGAAGCTTTCTTT.

This rearrangement joins TRBV7-8 to TRBJ2-6; D ambiguous. The CDR3 is made up of 15 amino acids. V was shortened by 1 base and J by 4 bases, with 8 bases between the two germline ends. Looked up from germline, CDR1 is SGHVS and CDR2 is FQNEAQ. The CDR3 coding sequence is TGTGCCAGCAGCTTAGGAGTCGCCGGGGCCAACGTCCTGACTTTC. The encoded protein is CASSLGVAGANVLTF.

V gene TRBV18 combines with J gene TRBJ1-1; possibly TRBD1 for D (5 bases). This CDR3 is 13 amino acids long. Trimming stripped 6 bases from V and 2 bases from J, with 10 bases between. Germline CDR1 is KGHSH and CDR2 is LQKENI. DNA of the CDR3: TGTGCCAGCTCTCAGGGTCCTAACACTGAAGCTTTCTTT. This encodes CASSQGPNTEAFF.

Only a few counts were recorded for this clone. The rearrangement links TRBV28 to TRBJ2-7; D is undetermined. This CDR3 is 13 amino acids long. Trimming pared 6 bases from V and 7 bases from J, leaving 16 bases between. Germline V lookup: CDR1 MDHEN, CDR2 SYDVKM. CDR3 nucleotide sequence: TGTGCCAGCAGGCTTCCGGCCCTCCGAGAGCAGTACTTC. It yields the protein CASRLPALREQYF.

This chain links TRBV6-5 with TRBJ2-7; D remains unclear. Germline loops: CDR1 MNHEY, CDR2 SVGAGI. Trimming removed 5 bases from V and 4 bases from J, with 9 bases in between. CDR3 length equals 12 residues. DNA of the CDR3: TGTGCCAGCAGTACCCCTAAGTACGAGCAGTACTTC. Its translation: CASSTPKYEQYF.

The V gene is TRBV27, the J gene TRBJ2-5; the D is unclear. V lost 6 bases, J lost 5 bases, and 16 bases lay in between. Germline loops: CDR1 MNHEY, CDR2 SMNVEV (reference sequence). This CDR3 contains 14 residues. CDR3 DNA sequence: TGTGCCAGCAGCGGAAATCTCGTCGGTGAGACCCAGTACTTC. Residues: CASSGNLVGETQYF.

The chain is built from TRBV14 and TRBJ1-1; D remains ambiguous. Germline V gene lookup returns CDR1 SGHDN and CDR2 FVKESK. This CDR3 is built from 15 residues. V was shortened by 1 base and J by 4 bases, with 13 bases between the two germline ends. CDR3 bases: TGTGCCAGCAGCCAAGTCAACGAACGGGGCACTGAAGCTTTCTTT. Its translation is CASSQVNERGTEAFF.

V and J are TRBV19 and TRBJ2-7; D perhaps matches TRBD1 (5 bases). Germline values: CDR1 LNHDA, CDR2 SQIVND (reference sequence). CDR3 length equals 14 residues. The V gene lost 4 bases and the J gene lost 4 bases, with 14 bases spanning the gap. The CDR3 nucleotides read TGTGCCAGTAGTACCCCAGGGAATAGGTACGAGCAGTACTTC. Residues: CASSTPGNRYEQYF.

This chain connects TRBV6-5 to TRBJ2-7; D might be TRBD1 or TRBD2, each matching 5 bases. The CDR3 runs 15 residues. V shed 6 bases and J shed 2 bases, with 17 bases lying between them. Germline loops: CDR1 MNHEY, CDR2 SVGAGI. The CDR3 DNA sequence: TGTGCCAGCAGCCCCGGGGCATCGGAAGCCTACGAGCAGTACTTC. It codes for CASSPGASEAYEQYF.

The gene calls are TRBV19 and TRBJ1-5; D unclear. This CDR3 spans 13 amino acids. CDR1 and CDR2 (germline): LNHDA, SQIVND (reference sequence). Trimming left V 1 base short and J 6 bases short, with 7 bases between. The CDR3 nucleotides are TGTGCCAGTAGTATAGGAGGGATTCAGCCCCAGCATTTT. This codes for CASSIGGIQPQHF.

The gene calls are TRBV7-2 and TRBJ1-2; perhaps TRBD1 as D (6 bases). CDR1 is SGHTA, CDR2 FQGNSA, per germline. V was cut by 5 bases and J by 5 bases, with 15 bases left in between. The length of the CDR3 is 14 residues. This CDR3 reads CASSGWEGVYGYTF. The DNA of the CDR3 is TGTGCCAGCAGCGGATGGGAGGGGGTTTATGGCTACACCTTC.

The J gene is TRBJ2-4, the V gene TRBV27; TRBD1 matches 7 bases. This CDR3 has 14 amino acids. Germline loops: CDR1 MNHEY, CDR2 SMNVEV (reference sequence). Trimming removed 7 bases from V and 6 bases from J; junction bases left unmatched: 9. This chain's CDR3 is CASTTTDRPNIQYF. The DNA for the CDR3 is TGTGCCAGCACGACTACGGACAGGCCAAACATTCAGTACTTC.

Only one count was recorded for this clone. The rearrangement links TRBV4-3 to TRBJ2-1; TRBD2 matches 7 bases. The CDR3 is 14 residues long. The V gene end was trimmed by 1 base and the J gene end by 10 bases; junction bases not matched to a gene: 7. Germline values: CDR1 LGHNA, CDR2 YSLEER. CDR3 coding DNA: TGCGCCAGCAGCCAAGTCCTGCAGCGGGACGAGCAGTTCTTC. It codes for CASSQVLQRDEQFF.

The chain couples TRBV6-5 to TRBJ1-5; D not certain. Trimming pared 6 bases from V and 8 bases from J, leaving 20 bases between. This CDR3 is 15 amino acids long. Germline loops: CDR1 MNHEY, CDR2 SVGAGI. DNA of the CDR3: TGTGCCAGCAGCCTGTCCCCGGATAGTAGTGAGCCCCAGCATTTT. Residues: CASSLSPDSSEPQHF.

The rearrangement links TRBV18 to TRBJ2-5; D is perhaps TRBD1 (6 bases). The end of the DNA fits TRBJ2-7 better, so the J call may be wrong. The germline V gene encodes CDR1 KGHSH and CDR2 LQKENI. The CDR3 runs to 13 residues. In DNA form, the CDR3 reads TGTGCCAGCTCACTCGGGACAAGCTACGAGCAGTACTTC. It specifies CASSLGTSYEQYF.